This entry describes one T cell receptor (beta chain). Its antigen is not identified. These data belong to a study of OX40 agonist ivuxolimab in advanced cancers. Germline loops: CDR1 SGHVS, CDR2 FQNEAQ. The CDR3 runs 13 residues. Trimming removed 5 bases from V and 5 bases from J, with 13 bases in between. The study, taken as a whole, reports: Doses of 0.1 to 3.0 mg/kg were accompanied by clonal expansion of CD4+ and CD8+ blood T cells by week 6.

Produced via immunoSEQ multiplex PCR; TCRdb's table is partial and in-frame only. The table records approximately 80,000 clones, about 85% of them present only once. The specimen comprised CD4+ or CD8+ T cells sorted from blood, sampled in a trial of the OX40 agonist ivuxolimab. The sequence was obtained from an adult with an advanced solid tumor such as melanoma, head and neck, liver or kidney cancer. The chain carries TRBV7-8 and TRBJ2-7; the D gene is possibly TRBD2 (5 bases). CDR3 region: CASSPYTGDEQYF. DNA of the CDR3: TGTGCCAGCAGCCCATATACCGGGGACGAGCAGTACTTC.